A selection of T cell receptor beta chains follows, all from one sample in a study of regulatory T cells in long-lasting Graves disease. TCRdb redid the calling of the multiplex PCR reads with MiXCR, one entry per CDR3 protein. This table has fewer than 350,000 distinct CDR3 sequences, 15% to 20% appearing once. The material was peripheral blood mononuclear cells (PBMCs), obtained at new diagnosis, from a patient treated with antithyroid drugs. Receptors originate from a female donor with Graves disease. Both conserved end residues are part of each CDR3. A D gene is named only where the DNA matches it firmly. Where a row states a size, it is once, few, many or the class of an expanded clone; other rows omit it.

TRBJ2-7 TRBV12-3/TRBV12-4 many TRBD1 CASSNRQGPLGSYEQYF TGTGCCAGCAGTAATCGACAGGGGCCTCTGGGCTCCTACGAGCAGTACTTC
TRBJ2-7 TRBV5-8 many TRBD1 CASSAYLYRGDEQYF TGTGCCAGCAGCGCCTATCTGTACAGGGGGGACGAGCAGTACTTC
TRBJ2-2 TRBV20-1 few TRBD2 CSAGAGGQNGELFF TGCAGTGCTGGAGCGGGAGGGCAGAACGGGGAGCTGTTTTTT
TRBJ1-4 TRBV2 once TRBD1 CASSQGAGEKLFF TGTGCCAGCTCTCAGGGGGCAGGAGAAAAACTGTTTTTT
TRBJ1-5 TRBV9 many NA CASSEGGRMDQPQHF TGTGCCAGCAGTGAAGGGGGAAGGATGGATCAGCCCCAGCATTTT
TRBJ2-7 TRBV3-1 NA NA CASSLARFPGEQYF TGTGCCAGCAGCCTAGCCCGATTCCCGGGGGAGCAGTACTTC
TRBJ1-5 TRBV12-3/TRBV12-4 few NA CASTNQTSMYLCATQYRGNQPQHF NA
TRBJ2-3 TRBV5-1 many NA CASRLISSTDTQYF TGCGCCAGCCGCCTGATCTCTAGCACAGATACGCAGTATTTT
TRBJ2-4 TRBV30 many NA CAWRVPPKNIQYF TGTGCCTGGAGGGTGCCCCCCAAAAACATTCAGTACTTC
TRBJ2-7 TRBV2 once TRBD2 CASSELAGVREQYF TGTGCCAGCAGTGAACTAGCGGGAGTGCGTGAGCAGTACTTC
TRBJ2-7 TRBV11-1 many TRBD1 CASSQQGVGPAYEQYF TGTGCCAGCAGCCAACAGGGGGTAGGGCCAGCCTACGAGCAGTACTTC
TRBJ2-3 TRBV11-3 many NA CASSFWTDTDTQYF TGTGCCAGCAGCTTCTGGACAGACACAGATACGCAGTATTTT
TRBJ2-3 TRBV28 many TRBD1 CASRRGRTDADTQYF TGTGCCAGCAGAAGGGGGCGCACTGACGCAGATACGCAGTATTTT
TRBJ1-4 TRBV20-1 many TRBD1 CSAIRDRTSNEKLFF TGCAGTGCTATCCGGGACAGAACTTCTAATGAAAAACTGTTTTTT
TRBJ2-3 TRBV20-1 many TRBD2 CSARELAGGRGDTQYF TGCAGTGCTAGGGAGCTAGCGGGAGGAAGGGGAGATACGCAGTATTTT
TRBJ2-3 TRBV3-1 many TRBD1 CASTTGVNTQYF TGTGCCAGCACCACAGGGGTGAATACGCAGTATTTT
TRBJ2-7 TRBV19 many TRBD1 CASSRGTDSYEQYF TGTGCCAGTAGTAGGGGGACAGATTCCTACGAGCAGTACTTC
TRBJ2-4 TRBV24-1 NA TRBD2 CATSDGDYLKYF TGTGCCACCAGTGATGGGGACTACCTTAAGTACTTC
TRBJ2-1 TRBV11-2 many NA CASSLIFQGSYNEQFF TGTGCCAGCAGCTTAATCTTCCAGGGATCCTACAATGAGCAGTTCTTC
TRBJ1-4 TRBV2 many NA CASSEGGRDEKLFF TGTGCCAGCAGTGAGGGCGGGCGTGATGAAAAACTGTTTTTT
TRBJ2-1 TRBV4-1 few NA CASSPPGRRNNEQFF TGCGCCAGCAGCCCTCCGGGAAGACGCAACAATGAGCAGTTCTTC
TRBJ1-3 TRBV27 many NA CASSLSRDSGNTIYF TGTGCCAGCAGTTTAAGCAGGGACTCTGGAAACACCATATATTTT
TRBJ2-7 TRBV11-2 many NA CASSHSGIYSYEQYF TGTGCCAGCAGCCATTCTGGGATTTACTCCTACGAGCAGTACTTC
TRBJ2-5 TRBV5-1 few NA CASSFTGRNQETQYF TGCGCCAGCAGCTTCACCGGACGGAACCAAGAGACCCAGTACTTC
TRBJ1-6 TRBV3-1 many NA CASSQGQPPLHF TGTGCCAGCAGCCAAGGCCAGCCACCCCTCCACTTT
TRBJ2-1 TRBV12-3/TRBV12-4 many NA CASSLWVNEQFF TGTGCCAGCAGTTTATGGGTAAATGAGCAGTTCTTC
TRBJ2-5 TRBV10-2 NA NA CASRDRDGYQETQYF TGCGCCAGCAGAGACCGGGACGGATACCAAGAGACCCAGTACTTC
TRBJ2-1 TRBV11-2 many TRBD1 CASSAPGTGPKVSYNEQFF TGTGCCAGCAGCGCGCCCGGGACAGGCCCTAAAGTGTCCTACAATGAGCAGTTCTTC
TRBJ2-1 TRBV6-5 many NA CASSSRERPYNEQFF TGTGCCAGCAGTTCCCGGGAGAGACCCTACAATGAGCAGTTCTTC
TRBJ1-1 TRBV29-1 NA NA CSVVATEAFF TGCAGCGTTGTGGCCACTGAAGCTTTCTTT
TRBJ2-3 TRBV6-1 many NA CASTGTGPTDTQYF TGTGCCAGCACAGGGACTGGGCCCACAGATACGCAGTATTTT
TRBJ2-5 TRBV28 many NA CASSLPSRTQYF TGTGCCAGCAGTTTACCGTCGAGGACCCAGTACTTC
TRBJ1-4 TRBV15 many TRBD1 CATSRDGTGGGDEKLFF TGTGCCACCAGCAGAGATGGGACAGGGGGCGGAGATGAAAAACTGTTTTTT
TRBJ2-3 TRBV10-1 NA NA CASSAPGASTDTQYF TGCGCCAGCAGTGCCCCCGGGGCTAGCACAGATACGCAGTATTTT
TRBJ1-5 TRBV2 NA NA CASRTSNQPQHF TGTGCCAGCAGGACTAGCAATCAGCCCCAGCATTTT
TRBJ2-1 TRBV2 NA TRBD2 CASIELASGNEQFF TGTGCCAGCATCGAACTAGCGAGTGGTAATGAGCAGTTCTTC
TRBJ1-5 TRBV28 NA NA CASSPTEVQPQHF TGTGCCAGCAGCCCGACTGAGGTTCAGCCCCAGCATTTT
TRBJ1-5 TRBV6-1 few NA CASSDQDTYSNQPQHF TGTGCCAGCAGTGATCAGGACACCTATAGCAATCAGCCCCAGCATTTT
TRBJ1-1 TRBV29-1 few NA CSVLDRMNTEAFF TGCAGCGTTCTCGATAGAATGAACACTGAAGCTTTCTTT
TRBJ2-5 TRBV5-1 many NA CASSVQTIQETQYF TGCGCCAGCAGCGTTCAGACCATCCAAGAGACCCAGTACTTC
TRBJ2-1 TRBV20-1 many NA CSASWDPNEQFF TGCAGTGCTAGTTGGGACCCCAATGAGCAGTTCTTC
TRBJ2-3 TRBV19 many NA CASRDPVGGEADTQYF TGTGCCAGTAGAGACCCGGTAGGGGGAGAAGCAGATACGCAGTATTTT
TRBJ2-3 TRBV19 many NA CASSTRLTSGTDTQYF TGTGCCAGTAGTACGAGACTCACCAGCGGCACAGATACGCAGTATTTT
TRBJ1-1 TRBV19 many NA CASSMGGVNTEAFF TGTGCCAGTAGTATGGGAGGCGTGAACACTGAAGCTTTCTTT
TRBJ2-3 TRBV28 NA NA CASSFVGVTDTQYF TGTGCCAGCAGTTTCGTGGGAGTGACAGATACGCAGTATTTT
TRBJ1-1 TRBV29-1 NA NA CSYTGPRFRTEAFF TGCAGTTACACAGGGCCGAGATTTAGGACTGAAGCTTTCTTT
TRBJ1-2 TRBV27 many TRBD1 CASSRDRGLYGYTF TGTGCCAGCAGCCGGGACAGGGGCCTCTATGGCTACACCTTC
TRBJ2-7 TRBV7-9 many NA CASSPGRGNEQYF TGTGCCAGCAGCCCGGGTCGGGGGAACGAGCAGTACTTC
TRBJ2-1 TRBV5-1 many NA CASSLAGRYNEQFF TGCGCCAGCAGCTTGGCGGGGCGGTACAATGAGCAGTTCTTC
TRBJ2-7 TRBV19 NA NA CASENSRYEQYF TGTGCCAGCGAGAATAGCCGGTACGAGCAGTACTTC
TRBJ2-2 TRBV18 NA NA CASSPDVNTGELFF TGTGCCAGCTCACCAGACGTGAACACCGGGGAGCTGTTTTTT
TRBJ2-5 TRBV19 many NA CASSINPYQMAQYF TGTGCCAGTAGTATCAACCCTTACCAGATGGCCCAGTACTTC
TRBJ2-1 TRBV12-3/TRBV12-4 many TRBD2 CASMGLAVHNEQFF TGTGCCAGCATGGGACTAGCGGTCCACAATGAGCAGTTCTTC
TRBJ2-3 TRBV11-2 once TRBD2 CASSTRASGASSTDTQYF TGTGCCAGCAGCACCCGGGCTAGCGGGGCATCTAGCACAGATACGCAATATTTT
TRBJ1-4 TRBV28 many NA CASSPQGKDEKLFF TGTGCCAGCAGCCCTCAGGGAAAAGATGAAAAACTGTTTTTT
TRBJ2-1 TRBV3-1 many TRBD1 CASSQVPGQGASYNEQFF TGTGCCAGCAGCCAAGTTCCCGGACAGGGGGCATCCTACAATGAGCAGTTCTTC
TRBJ1-4 TRBV6-1 many TRBD1 CASSVNPGQGGEKLFF TGTGCCAGCAGTGTAAACCCGGGACAGGGTGGAGAAAAACTGTTTTTT
TRBJ2-7 TRBV6-5 many TRBD2 CASSYRRTSGTLGEQYF TGTGCCAGCAGTTACCGGAGGACTAGCGGGACCCTCGGGGAGCAGTACTTC
TRBJ2-7 TRBV10-2 many NA CASSVSGEGYEQYF TGCGCCAGCAGTGTGAGCGGAGAGGGGTACGAGCAGTACTTC
TRBJ2-3 TRBV6-1 few TRBD1 CASSPQGANSGSTDTQYF TGTGCCAGCAGTCCACAGGGGGCGAATAGCGGGAGCACAGATACGCAGTATTTT